This T cell receptor (beta chain) is from a study of T cells in Graves' hyperthyroidism and ophthalmopathy. Across the whole study: Peripheral blood was collected at initial diagnosis, before any treatment.

Amplified TCR beta CDR3 regions derived from RNA transcripts. TCR CDR3 underwent first-round RT-PCR with the HTBI primer set. TCRdb reprocessed the multiplex PCR reads with MiXCR, giving one entry per CDR3 protein. The sample holds almost 500,000 distinct CDR3 sequences, roughly 23% seen once. The CDR3 is made up of 16 amino acids. V was clipped by 5 bases and J by 7 bases, with 22 bases between them. Germline loops: CDR1 SGHVS, CDR2 FNYEAQ. With respect to this clonotype: Its antigen is still unknown.

Whole-study findings and limits: Onset of ophthalmopathy came a median roughly 6.4 months after the model predicted it. In the analysis, a 13 V-J model separated ophthalmopathy from stable hyperthyroidism.

The sequenced sample consisted of blood. The source of this sequence is a woman aged 70-85 years with Graves' ophthalmopathy. This chain links TRBV7-6 with TRBJ2-3, with D tentatively TRBD1 or TRBD2 (8 bases each). DNA of the CDR3: TGTGCCAGCAGCCTAGGACAGGGCGGGAGGATATATACGCAGTATTTT. It yields the protein CASSLGQGGRIYTQYF.